These T cell receptor beta chains were read from a single sample in a study of T-cell reconstitution after alpha-beta-depleted transplantation in children. Each CDR3 protein is one row after TCRdb ran MiXCR on the PCR reads. The profile covers under 300,000 distinct CDR3 sequences, with around 10% appearing a single time and roughly a quarter taken by the ten largest. The input for sequencing was peripheral blood, taken 180 days after TCRalphabeta/CD19-depleted stem cell transplant. These receptors all stem from a male patient aged 2-9 years who had a stem cell transplant for chronic granulomatous disease, so the T cells may come from the graft donor. Both conserved end residues are part of each CDR3. The D gene is left open where the match is weak. Clone size, where shown, is once, few, many, or a class for clones that have expanded.

v_call	d_call	clone_size	j_call	cdr3_aa	cdr3_nt
TRBV5-1	TRBD1	many	TRBJ2-5	CASSLTQGAEETQYF	TGCGCCAGCAGCTTGACACAGGGGGCTGAAGAGACCCAGTACTTC
TRBV29-1	-	many	TRBJ2-7	CSVEDPRRGSYEQYF	TGCAGCGTTGAAGATCCGCGGAGGGGATCCTACGAGCAGTACTTC
TRBV7-2	TRBD2	many	TRBJ2-7	CASSSSGTSPYEQYF	TGTGCCAGCAGCTCCTCCGGGACTAGCCCCTACGAGCAGTACTTC
TRBV23-1	-	-	TRBJ2-3	CASSQSTRRTQYF	TGCGCCAGCAGTCAATCGACGAGAAGGACGCAGTATTTT
TRBV29-1	-	many	TRBJ2-1	CSVEDLQGYEQFF	TGCAGCGTTGAAGATCTTCAGGGATACGAGCAGTTCTTC
TRBV29-1	-	many	TRBJ1-4	CSVAKHRDEKLFF	TGCAGCGTTGCTAAACACAGGGATGAAAAACTGTTTTTT
TRBV20-1	-	many	TRBJ1-4	CSARSRELSTNEKLFF	TGCAGTGCTAGATCCAGGGAACTATCAACTAATGAAAAACTGTTTTTT
TRBV29-1	-	many	TRBJ2-7	CSVHGGYEQYF	TGCAGCGTTCATGGGGGGTACGAGCAGTACTTC
TRBV13	-	many	TRBJ2-1	CASSDHRDEQFF	TGTGCCAGCAGCGACCACAGGGATGAGCAGTTCTTC
TRBV18	-	-	TRBJ2-5	CASSPIGHRETQYF	TGTGCCAGCTCACCAATCGGCCATAGAGAGACCCAGTACTTC
TRBV5-1	-	many	TRBJ2-2	CASSFVVGGELFF	TGCGCCAGCAGCTTTGTGGTCGGAGGGGAGCTGTTTTTT
TRBV5-1	-	many	TRBJ2-2	CASSSGRTARTGELFF	TGCGCCAGCAGCTCCGGGCGGACGGCCCGAACCGGGGAGCTGTTTTTT